Shown below are 29 T cell receptor beta chains from a single sample sequenced in a study. In TCRdb, the 5' RACE reads were re-called with MiXCR into one record per CDR3 protein. The sample has tens of thousands of distinct CDR3 sequences, 25% to 35% seen once. Material for sequencing was memory CD4+ T cells sorted from a lymph node. The subset denotes: memory CD4+ T cells, CD4+CD45RO+CD25-. These receptor sequences come from a female donor with breast cancer.

This clonotype was recorded a few times. The chain carries TRBV19 and TRBJ2-3; 7 bases are shared with TRBD1. The ends lost 7 bases at V and 2 bases at J; junction bases unmatched: 6. This CDR3 is 14 amino acids long. Germline CDR1 is LNHDA and CDR2 is SQIVND (reference sequence). In nucleotides, the CDR3 is TGTGCCAGTACCGAAGACAGGGACACAGATACGCAGTATTTT. Translated: CASTEDRDTDTQYF.

This clonotype occurred a few times. V usage is TRBV24-1 and J usage is TRBJ2-1; 8 nucleotides match TRBD1. The CDR3 totals 14 residues. J gave up 6 bases and V 9 bases, and 9 bases lay outside the gene matches. CDR1 and CDR2 from the germline V gene are KGHDR and SFDVKD. As DNA, the CDR3 is TGTGCCACCGGACAGGGTACACCACCCAATGAGCAGTTCTTC. Its translation is CATGQGTPPNEQFF.

This clonotype occurred a few times. The chain combines TRBV12-3 or TRBV12-4 with TRBJ2-1; the match to TRBD2 covers 10 bases. This CDR3 is 14 amino acids long. The junction had 6 bases not matched to a gene; V was cut back by 4 bases and J by 9 bases. CDR3 nucleotides: TGTGCCAGCAGTTACTCTAGCGGGAGCAGTGAGCAGTTCTTC. Amino acid sequence: CASSYSSGSSEQFF.

The V gene is TRBV27, the J gene TRBJ2-7; D unresolved. The germline V gene encodes CDR1 MNHEY and CDR2 SMNVEV (reference sequence). Trimming pared 7 bases from V and 1 base from J, leaving 14 bases between. The length of the CDR3 is 14 residues. As DNA, the CDR3 is TGTGCCAGCACAGAAAGTCAGCGATCCTACGAGCAGTACTTC. This translates into CASTESQRSYEQYF.

Concerning this clonotype itself: Given the absence of the conserved phenylalanine or tryptophan at the CDR3 end, a read error is likely. This sequence joins TRBV20-1 and TRBJ1-1; D is undetermined. This CDR3 contains 12 residues. Germline V gives CDR1 DFQATT, CDR2 SNEGSKA (reference sequence). The ends were cut back, 0 bases at V and 9 bases at J, with 11 bases in the middle. The CDR3 DNA reads as TGCAGTGCTAGAGATGGACGACCTCAAGCTTTCTCT. It encodes CSARDGRPQAFS.

This clonotype was found a few times. This chain links TRBV7-9 with TRBJ2-1; D possibly corresponds to TRBD1 (6 bases). Deletions cut 0 bases from V and 1 base from J, with 13 bases between. This CDR3 contains 17 residues. CDR1 SEHNR and CDR2 FQNEAQ come from the germline V gene (reference sequence). The CDR3 region is CASSLALGGRSYNEQFF. CDR3 coding DNA: TGTGCCAGCAGCTTAGCCTTAGGGGGTAGGTCCTACAATGAGCAGTTCTTC.

There are many counts of this clonotype. V usage is TRBV5-5 and J usage is TRBJ2-6, with TRBD2 matching over 7 bases. The CDR3 length is 16 residues. Germline V gene sequence: CDR1 SGHKS, CDR2 YYEKEE (reference sequence). After removal of 0 bases from V and 1 base from J, the junction contained 1 base not matched to a gene. The chain's CDR3 is CASSLGTSSGANVLTF. The CDR3 DNA follows: TGTGCCAGCAGCTTGGGGACTAGTTCTGGGGCCAACGTCCTGACTTTC.

The CDR3 spells CASSRTMDEQYF. The CDR3 DNA reads TGTGCCAGCAGCCGAACCATGGACGAGCAGTACTTC. The rearrangement joins TRBV7-9 to TRBJ2-7; D not certain. Germline assignment: CDR1 SEHNR and CDR2 FQNEAQ (reference sequence). CDR3 length equals 12 residues. The germline V and J ends were trimmed by 5 bases and 5 bases, with 10 bases remaining between them.

V gene TRBV7-9 combines with J gene TRBJ2-6, with D possibly matching TRBD1 (7 bases). CDR3 length: 17 amino acids. Germline CDR1 SEHNR, CDR2 FQNEAQ (reference sequence). V lost 5 bases and J 4 bases, leaving 18 bases between the germline ends. As DNA, the CDR3 is TGTGCCAGCAGCACAAGACTAGACAGGGCCGGGGCCAACGTCCTGACTTTC. Amino acid sequence: CASSTRLDRAGANVLTF.

The chain uses TRBV12-3 or TRBV12-4 and TRBJ2-4; TRBD1 agrees at 7 bases. J was trimmed by 3 bases and V by 6 bases; bases with no gene match: 5. This CDR3 comprises 14 residues. CDR3 in amino acids: CASSRDRVKNIQYF. CDR3 sequence (DNA): TGTGCCAGCAGCCGCGACAGGGTCAAAAACATTCAGTACTTC.

The J gene is TRBJ2-2, the V gene TRBV29-1; weak D call: TRBD2 (6 bases). The V and J ends lost 5 bases and 3 bases respectively, with 13 bases between them. Germline lookup yields CDR1 SQVTM and CDR2 ANQGSEA. The CDR3 length is 14 residues. Here the CDR3 reads CSVSTRGDTGELFF. CDR3 nucleotides: TGCAGCGTTTCGACTAGGGGAGACACCGGGGAGCTGTTTTTT.

The chain recombines TRBV28 with TRBJ1-2, with TRBD1 matching 11 bases. CDR1 is MDHEN and CDR2 is SYDVKM in the germline V gene. This CDR3 contains 16 residues. Trimming cost V 6 bases and J 4 bases; bases outside gene matches: 10. CDR3 in amino acids: CASSHYRTGGAYGYTF. Written as DNA, the CDR3 is TGTGCCAGCAGCCACTACAGGACAGGGGGCGCCTATGGCTACACCTTC.

This clonotype showed up just a few times. V gene TRBV5-1 combines with J gene TRBJ1-1, with a tentative D call TRBD1 (6 bases). This CDR3 is built from 15 residues. Germline V gives CDR1 SGHRS, CDR2 YFSETQ. V dropped 4 bases and J dropped 6 bases, with 19 bases sitting between them. CDR3 amino acids: CASSRGGGQGAEAFF. The CDR3 DNA sequence: TGCGCCAGCAGCCGCGGAGGGGGGCAAGGCGCTGAAGCTTTCTTT.

The rearrangement uses TRBV20-1 and TRBJ2-1, with 7 positions matching TRBD2. V lost 0 bases to trimming and J lost 0 bases; unmatched junction nucleotides: 8. The CDR3 has 17 amino acids. The germline gives CDR1 DFQATT, CDR2 SNEGSKA (reference sequence). The CDR3 sequence is CSAREGWEGLSYNEQFF. As DNA, the CDR3 is TGCAGTGCTAGAGAGGGGTGGGAGGGCCTCTCCTACAATGAGCAGTTCTTC.

This sequence joins TRBV28 and TRBJ2-2; TRBD2 agrees at 10 bases. The CDR3 covers 18 residues. J lost 3 bases, V lost 3 bases, and 10 bases had no gene match. Germline CDR1 is MDHEN and CDR2 is SYDVKM. CDR3 amino acids: CASSLGILAGVDTGELFF. The CDR3 DNA reads TGTGCCAGCAGTTTGGGCATTCTAGCGGGAGTTGACACCGGGGAGCTGTTTTTT.

The chain is built from TRBV3-1 and TRBJ2-2; possibly TRBD1 for D (5 bases). This CDR3 is built from 16 residues. V dropped 4 bases and J dropped 6 bases, with 18 bases sitting between them. Germline loops: CDR1 LGHDT, CDR2 YNNKEL (reference sequence). In DNA, the CDR3 is TGTGCCAGCAGCCCAACAGCTGGGATAGGGGCCGGGGAGCTGTTTTTT. This codes for CASSPTAGIGAGELFF.

This rearrangement joins TRBV6-5 to TRBJ1-5, with a possible D match to TRBD1 (5 bases). The germline CDR1 and CDR2 sequences are MNHEY and SVGAGI. The CDR3 totals 15 residues. V was clipped by 6 bases and J by 5 bases, with 17 bases between them. For the CDR3, the DNA is TGTGCCAGCAGCCGTGGACGAAGGGGCCATCAGCCCCAGCATTTT. Its translation: CASSRGRRGHQPQHF.

This chain uses TRBV4-2 with TRBJ2-1, with 10 bases lining up with TRBD2. Germline V gene lookup returns CDR1 LGHNA and CDR2 YNFKEQ. V was pared by 5 bases and J by 4 bases, with 8 bases of the junction left unmatched. This CDR3 comprises 16 residues. CDR3 loop: CASSSISGREYNEQFF. The CDR3 nucleotides are TGTGCCAGCAGCTCGATCAGCGGGAGGGAATACAATGAGCAGTTCTTC.

This clonotype was found a few times. This chain links TRBV4-1 with TRBJ1-5, with 7 bases that match TRBD1. The CDR3 contains 17 residues. The V and J ends lost 3 bases and 2 bases, in that order; junction bases with no gene match: 10. Germline CDR1 and CDR2: MGHRA and YSYEKL. CDR3: CASSHLGGDRGNQPQHF. CDR3 DNA sequence: TGCGCCAGCAGCCACCTCGGGGGCGACAGGGGCAATCAGCCCCAGCATTTT.

This clonotype was found a few times. This rearrangement joins TRBV7-2 to TRBJ2-5; 8 bases line up with TRBD2. The V segment lost 5 bases and the J segment 1 base; nucleotides outside the gene matches: 9. The CDR3 totals 16 residues. The germline V gene has CDR1 SGHTA and CDR2 FQGNSA. The CDR3 DNA follows: TGTGCCAGCAGCCTAGGGGCTAGCGGGTCCCAAGAGACCCAGTACTTC. Translation gives CASSLGASGSQETQYF.

This chain joins TRBV25-1 and TRBJ2-4; 11 nucleotides agree with TRBD2. J was trimmed by 4 bases and V by 5 bases; bases with no gene match: 4. The CDR3 extends over 15 amino acids. CDR1 MGHDK and CDR2 SYGVNS come from the germline V gene. The DNA for the CDR3 is TGTGCCAGCAGTCCCACTAGCGGGGGAAAAAACATTCAGTACTTC. The encoded protein is CASSPTSGGKNIQYF.

The V gene is TRBV4-1, the J gene TRBJ2-1; a possible D gene is TRBD2 (5 bases). V lost 1 base to trimming and J lost 0 bases, with 13 bases between them. The CDR3 spans 17 residues. Germline CDR1 and CDR2: MGHRA and YSYEKL. CDR3: CASSQAAKAASYNEQFF. In DNA, the CDR3 is TGCGCCAGCAGCCAAGCCGCCAAAGCGGCCTCCTACAATGAGCAGTTCTTC.

In this sample, this clonotype turned up many times. The chain carries TRBV20-1 and TRBJ2-5, with D maybe TRBD1 (6 bases). CDR1 and CDR2 from the germline V gene are DFQATT and SNEGSKA (reference sequence). The CDR3 covers 13 residues. Trimming cost V 1 base and J 2 bases, with 8 bases left between them. Here the CDR3 reads CSARGQVQETQYF. In DNA, the CDR3 is TGCAGTGCTAGAGGACAGGTACAAGAGACCCAGTACTTC.

Worth noting for this clonotype: A much larger clone lies a single base off, so this may be a read error. The rearrangement links TRBV7-2 to TRBJ2-1; D is perhaps TRBD1 (5 bases). The V end lost 4 bases, the J end lost 6 bases, and 10 bases lay between the germline ends. Per the germline V gene, CDR1 is SGHTA and CDR2 is FQGNSA. The CDR3 is 13 residues long. CDR3 region: CASSSQGCNEQFF. DNA for the CDR3: TGTGCCAGCAGCTCCCAGGGCTGCAATGAGCAGTTCTTC.

This clonotype was picked up a small number of times. In DNA form, the CDR3 reads TGTGCCAGCAGCTTAGCCCTAGCGGTCGAGCAGTACTTC. Translating it yields CASSLALAVEQYF. The chain links TRBV11-2 to TRBJ2-7, with 7 bases matching TRBD2. V trimming: 1 base; J trimming: 6 bases; junction bases outside the gene matches: 3. The germline gives CDR1 SGHAT, CDR2 FQNNGV. CDR3 length: 13 amino acids.

This chain connects TRBV5-4 to TRBJ2-7, with a weak D call TRBD2 (5 bases). V lost 0 bases and J 1 base, leaving 11 bases between the germline ends. Germline CDR1 is SGHNT and CDR2 is YYREEE (reference sequence). The CDR3 contains 15 residues. This CDR3 reads CASSLGGARSYEQYF. The DNA of the CDR3 is TGTGCCAGCAGCTTGGGGGGAGCCCGATCCTACGAGCAGTACTTC.

This clonotype came up a few times. V gene TRBV12-3 or TRBV12-4 combines with J gene TRBJ1-5; possible D gene TRBD1, 6 bases. The CDR3 loop spans 16 amino acids. V gave up 5 bases and J gave up 0 bases, with 14 bases separating them. The CDR3 nucleotides read TGTGCCAGCAGTACGAACGGACAGATTAGCAATCAGCCCCAGCATTTT. Amino acid sequence: CASSTNGQISNQPQHF.

V is TRBV4-3 and J is TRBJ2-3, with 7 nucleotides matching TRBD2. The V and J ends lost 4 bases and 0 bases, in that order; junction bases with no gene match: 4. The CDR3 consists of 15 residues. CDR1 is LGHNA, CDR2 YSLEER, per germline. The CDR3 DNA is TGCGCCAGCAGCCCCGAGCGGGGTAGCACAGATACGCAGTATTTT. Translated: CASSPERGSTDTQYF.

The chain combines TRBV9 with TRBJ1-1, with D possibly being TRBD1 (6 bases). This CDR3 is 15 amino acids long. The germline CDR1 and CDR2 sequences are SGDLS and YYNGEE. Trimming shortened V by 2 bases and J by 1 base, and 12 bases separated the two germline ends. CDR3 sequence: CASSVTGHPNTEAFF. For the CDR3, the DNA is TGTGCCAGCAGCGTCACGGGACACCCGAACACTGAAGCTTTCTTT.